The sequence of this TCR beta chain was determined in a study of blood T cells in healthy people across ages. Through a sample-barcoded 5' primer and a J-beta primer mix, a second PCR was run for roughly 7 to 11 cycles. Each CDR3 protein is one row after TCRdb ran MiXCR on the 5' RACE reads. The sample carries about 750,000 distinct CDR3 sequences, 40% to 65% recorded once. V was pared by 7 bases and J by 2 bases, with 7 bases of the junction left unmatched. Germline CDR1 reads SQVTM; CDR2 reads ANQGSEA. The CDR3 is 13 residues long. Sequencing was carried out using blood. The TCR comes from a man older than 75 in good health. The rearrangement joins TRBV29-1 to TRBJ2-7, with 8 bases fitting TRBD2. CDR3 sequence (DNA): TGCAGCGCGAGACTAGCGAACACCTACGAGCAGTACTTC. This encodes CSARLANTYEQYF.